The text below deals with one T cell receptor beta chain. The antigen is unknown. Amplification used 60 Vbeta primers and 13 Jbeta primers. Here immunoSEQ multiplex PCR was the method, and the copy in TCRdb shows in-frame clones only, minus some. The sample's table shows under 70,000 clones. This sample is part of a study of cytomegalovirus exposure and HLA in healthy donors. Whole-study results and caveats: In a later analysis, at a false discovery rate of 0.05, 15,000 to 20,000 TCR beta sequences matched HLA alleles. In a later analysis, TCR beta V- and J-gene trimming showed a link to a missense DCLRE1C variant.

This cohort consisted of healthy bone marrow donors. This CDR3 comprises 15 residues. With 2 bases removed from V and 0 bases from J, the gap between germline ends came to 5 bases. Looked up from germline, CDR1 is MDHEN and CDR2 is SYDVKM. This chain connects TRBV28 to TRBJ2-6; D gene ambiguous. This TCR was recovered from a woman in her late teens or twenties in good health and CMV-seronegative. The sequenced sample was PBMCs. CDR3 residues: CASSLSSSGANVLTF. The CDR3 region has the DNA TGTGCCAGCAGTTTAAGTAGCTCTGGGGCCAACGTCCTGACTTTC.